This T cell receptor beta chain was recovered during a study of control samples from healthy donors and cancer patients. Only in-frame clones appear in the TCRdb table, and some are missing; sequencing was by immunoSEQ multiplex PCR. Counted here are about 83,000 clones, around 92% occurring once; the ten biggest clones make up approximately 16%. In its sample, this clone was seen a few times. Trimming left V 2 bases short and J 1 base short, with 5 bases between. This CDR3 contains 13 residues. Germline assignment: CDR1 LNHDA and CDR2 SQIVND (reference sequence). The origin of this receptor is a man in his forties or fifties in good health. The sequenced sample was blood. The V and J genes are TRBV19 and TRBJ1-1, with a tentative D call TRBD1 (5 bases). CDR3 bases: TGTGCCAGTAGTATAACAGGGAACACTGAAGCTTTCTTT. It codes for CASSITGNTEAFF.